This T cell receptor (beta chain) was found in a study of CD8 T cells in Susac syndrome. The overall study: Patients with Susac syndrome, at blood draw, were therapy-naive, on corticosteroids, or on intravenous immunoglobulin alone.

Study observations and caveats: When the CD4+ T cell repertoires of patients with Susac syndrome were examined, they did not show any clonal expansion.

On this clonotype itself: Antigen: not known.

Roughly 0.45 to 1 ug RNA was reverse transcribed with random hexamers. An immunoSEQ multiplex PCR generated amplified TCR beta CDR3 products spanning 54 Vbeta and 13 Jbeta. TCRdb used MiXCR to reprocess the immunoSEQ multiplex PCR reads, holding one entry per CDR3 protein. Altogether hundreds of thousands of distinct CDR3 sequences are present, over 90% being singletons, with the ten largest covering 0.15% to 0.2%. V lost 6 bases and J lost 5, with 11 bases in between. This CDR3 has 12 amino acids. CDR1 and CDR2 (germline): DFQATT, SNEGSKA (reference sequence). Sample: CD4+ T cells from PBMCs. The TCR originated in a human donor with Susac syndrome. The rearrangement links TRBV20-1 to TRBJ1-5; D is ambiguous. CDR3 region: CSAERSDQPQHF. CDR3 nucleotide sequence: TGCAGTGCAGAACGGTCAGATCAGCCCCAGCATTTT.